A single sample is the source of the 9 T cell receptor beta chains below, sequenced in a study of shared clonotypes between healthy human individuals. Naive CD8 cells, CD45RO-negative and positively selected for CCR7, excluded terminally differentiated effector memory CD45RA+ cells. Data came from immunoSEQ multiplex PCR; TCRdb stores just in-frame clones and leaves some out. The profile shows over 2 million clones, about 95% of them singletons. Sequencing was performed on naive CD8+ T cells sorted from blood. The receptors shown here come from a young man in good health.

This clone was recorded only once. The rearrangement uses TRBV7-8 and TRBJ2-5, with D tentatively TRBD1 or TRBD2 (6 bases each). Germline CDR1 SGHVS, CDR2 FQNEAQ. V was trimmed by 3 bases and J by 3 bases, leaving 17 bases between them. CDR3 length equals 16 residues. As DNA, the CDR3 is TGTGCCAGCAGCTTCGGAGGGGGGCTACGGAAAGAGACCCAGTACTTC. It specifies CASSFGGGLRKETQYF.

The rearrangement joins TRBV2 to TRBJ1-1; 7 bases agree with TRBD1. From germline, CDR1 is SNHLY and CDR2 FYNNEI. J gave up 1 base and V 2 bases, and 4 bases lay outside the gene matches. This CDR3 comprises 15 residues. CDR3 protein: CASSEPWDRNTEAFF. CDR3 bases: TGTGCCAGCAGTGAACCGTGGGACAGGAACACTGAAGCTTTCTTT.

The J gene is TRBJ2-3, the V gene TRBV7-3; D uncertain. CDR3 length: 14 amino acids. V gave up 4 bases and J gave up 4 bases, with 12 bases separating them. CDR1 and CDR2 from the germline V gene are SGHTA and FQGTGA. CDR3 bases: TGTGCCAGCAGCTCTACTTTGGGTGCAGATACGCAGTATTTT. This translates into CASSSTLGADTQYF.

The V gene is TRBV10-1, the J gene TRBJ2-4; no firm D call. With 6 bases removed from V and 1 base from J, the gap between germline ends came to 22 bases. CDR3 length equals 18 residues. Germline CDR1 is WNHNN and CDR2 is SYGVQD (reference sequence). The CDR3 spells CASSPKTSLGMAKNIQYF. Here the CDR3 DNA reads TGCGCCAGCAGCCCGAAGACGAGTTTAGGAATGGCCAAAAACATTCAGTACTTC.

CDR3 DNA: TGTGCCAGCAGTTCGGCTAGCGGAACCTACGAGCAGTACTTC. Its protein product is CASSSASGTYEQYF. The chain combines TRBV27 with TRBJ2-7; 7 nucleotides match TRBD2. Germline loops: CDR1 MNHEY, CDR2 SMNVEV (reference sequence). This CDR3 has 14 residues. Unmatched junction bases numbered 5, after V lost 4 bases and J lost 2 bases.

The rearrangement links TRBV9 to TRBJ2-2, with TRBD2 matching 10 bases. CDR1 is SGDLS and CDR2 is YYNGEE in the germline V gene. The CDR3 loop spans 16 amino acids. Losses at the gene ends were 4 bases for V and 6 bases for J; bases not matched to a gene: 9. The CDR3 DNA reads TGTGCCAGCAGCCCAAGTGGTCTAGCGGGGGCCGGGGAGCTGTTTTTT. Protein product: CASSPSGLAGAGELFF.

The V gene is TRBV25-1, the J gene TRBJ1-4, with D perhaps matching TRBD1 (5 bases). The CDR3 contains 15 residues. V dropped 5 bases and J dropped 7 bases, with 17 bases sitting between them. The germline CDR1 and CDR2 sequences are MGHDK and SYGVNS. The CDR3 sequence is CASSNSDSPSEKLFF. The CDR3 nucleotides read TGTGCCAGCAGTAACTCCGACAGTCCCAGTGAAAAACTGTTTTTT.

The chain joins TRBV6-1 to TRBJ2-3; TRBD1 is a possible D gene (6 bases). The CDR3 is 13 residues long. Per germline, CDR1 MNHNS and CDR2 SASEGT. V was shortened by 3 bases and J by 5 bases, with 9 bases between the two germline ends. Here the CDR3 DNA reads TGTGCCAGCAGTGAGCTACAGGGAGATACGCAGTATTTT. It is translated as CASSELQGDTQYF.

This chain connects TRBV6-1 to TRBJ2-2; no reliable D call. The V end was cut by 4 bases, the J end by 5 bases, with 11 bases between. The CDR3 runs to 14 residues. Looked up from germline, CDR1 is MNHNS and CDR2 is SASEGT. CDR3 in amino acids: CASSAFPPTGELFF. CDR3 sequence (DNA): TGTGCCAGCAGTGCTTTCCCTCCGACCGGGGAGCTGTTTTTT.